This passage covers 30 T cell receptor beta chains from one sample sequenced in a study of cytomegalovirus exposure and HLA in healthy donors. PCR amplification relied on 60 Vbeta primers (plus 13 Jbeta primers). TCRdb's copy holds only in-frame clones and misses some; the assay was immunoSEQ multiplex PCR. The table shows tens of thousands of clones, with approximately 71% occurring only once. Sample: PBMCs. The source of these receptors is a man between 40 and 49 years old in good health and CMV-seronegative.

The V and J genes are TRBV5-4 and TRBJ2-1, with TRBD2 matching 15 bases. The trim removed 5 bases at V and 6 bases at J, leaving 18 bases unmatched. There are 20 residues in the CDR3. Germline CDR1 SGHNT, CDR2 YYREEE (reference sequence). In nucleotides, the CDR3 is TGTGCCAGCAGGGATCGGACCGGGACTAGCGGGAGGAGCGCCTTCAATGAGCAGTTCTTC. It codes for CASRDRTGTSGRSAFNEQFF. The whole variable domain, remainder taken from reference TRBV5-4 and TRBJ2-1, is ETGVTQSPTHLIKTRGQQVTLRCSSQSGHNTVSWYQQALGQGPQFIFQYYREEENGRGNFPPRFSGLQFPNYSSELNVNALELDDSALYLCASRDRTGTSGRSAFNEQFFGPGTRLTVL.

The DNA for the CDR3 is TGCGCCAGCAGCTCGACAGGGCTATTGAACACTGAAGCTTTCTTT. This translates into CASSSTGLLNTEAFF. V and J are TRBV5-1 and TRBJ1-1; TRBD1 matches at 7 bases. There are 15 residues in the CDR3. Trimming at V came to 3 bases and at J to 0 bases, leaving 5 bases not matched to a gene. Germline assignment: CDR1 SGHRS and CDR2 YFSETQ. Variable domain in full (rest from reference TRBV5-1 and TRBJ1-1): KAGVTQTPRYLIKTRGQQVTLSCSPISGHRSVSWYQQTPGQGLQFLFEYFSETQRNKGNFPGRFSGRQFSNSRSEMNVSTLELGDSALYLCASSSTGLLNTEAFFGQGTRLTVV.

This rearrangement joins TRBV19 to TRBJ1-2; TRBD1 agrees at 7 bases. The V segment lost 9 bases and the J segment 6 bases; nucleotides outside the gene matches: 7. This CDR3 has 12 residues. The germline V gene has CDR1 LNHDA and CDR2 SQIVND (reference sequence). This CDR3 reads CASRDSWNGYTF. In DNA, the CDR3 is TGTGCCAGCAGGGACAGTTGGAATGGCTACACCTTC.

The chain combines TRBV28 with TRBJ1-4, with a weak D call TRBD1 (5 bases). Trimming cost V 10 bases and J 5 bases, with 17 bases left between them. CDR3 length: 14 residues. From germline, CDR1 is MDHEN and CDR2 SYDVKM. For the CDR3, the DNA is TGTGCCACGCGGGGCGGACCGCTAAATGAAAAACTGTTTTTT. Its translation is CATRGGPLNEKLFF.

This clone occurred once. This chain joins TRBV6-5 and TRBJ2-2; D may be TRBD1 (6 bases). Germline lookup yields CDR1 MNHEY and CDR2 SVGAGI. This CDR3 has 15 residues. Between the trimmed V and J ends, which lost 5 bases and 4 bases, there was a span of 14 bases. The CDR3 region has the DNA TGTGCCAGCAGTCCATTGACAGGCCTCACCGGGGAGCTGTTTTTT. Its protein is CASSPLTGLTGELFF.

The chain recombines TRBV7-6 with TRBJ1-1, with D tentatively TRBD1 (5 bases). V was shortened by 5 bases and J by 1 base, with 8 bases between the two germline ends. The germline gives CDR1 SGHVS, CDR2 FNYEAQ. The CDR3 consists of 13 residues. This chain's CDR3 is CASSATGNTEAFF. The CDR3 coding sequence is TGTGCCAGCAGCGCCACAGGGAACACTGAAGCTTTCTTT.

This clone has just a few counts. Here the CDR3 DNA reads TGCGCCAGCAGCTTGGACGGGACAGGGTTGGTTGGTGAAAAACTGTTTTTT. It is translated as CASSLDGTGLVGEKLFF. The J gene is TRBJ1-4, the V gene TRBV5-1; 9 bases match TRBD1. Per the germline V gene, CDR1 is SGHRS and CDR2 is YFSETQ. CDR3 length equals 17 residues. The junction had 10 bases not matched to a gene; V was cut back by 0 bases and J by 7 bases.

The V gene is TRBV15, the J gene TRBJ1-4; TRBD1 agrees at 9 bases. The V gene end was trimmed by 3 bases and the J gene end by 5 bases; junction bases not matched to a gene: 4. The V gene's germline CDR1 is LNHNV and CDR2 YYDKDF (reference sequence). This CDR3 spans 15 amino acids. CDR3 sequence reads: CATSSPGTGNEKLFF. The CDR3 DNA reads as TGTGCCACCAGCAGTCCCGGGACAGGGAATGAAAAACTGTTTTTT.

This sequence joins TRBV7-6 and TRBJ1-4, with a possible D match to TRBD1 (6 bases). Germline loops: CDR1 SGHVS, CDR2 FNYEAQ. The CDR3 runs to 19 residues. The V gene lost 5 bases and the J gene lost 3 bases, with 25 bases spanning the gap. CDR3 protein: CASSLMGVPGESANEKLFF. The CDR3 coding sequence is TGTGCCAGCAGCCTCATGGGGGTTCCAGGGGAATCGGCTAATGAAAAACTGTTTTTT.

V usage is TRBV18 and J usage is TRBJ2-1; D may be TRBD2 (5 bases). Germline lookup yields CDR1 KGHSH and CDR2 LQKENI. There are 14 residues in the CDR3. V lost 3 bases, J lost 2 bases, and 8 bases lay in between. The DNA for the CDR3 is TGTGCCAGCTCACCCGGGGTTCCCTACAATGAGCAGTTCTTC. It is translated as CASSPGVPYNEQFF.

The chain carries TRBV6-5 and TRBJ2-2; 7 bases agree with TRBD1. Germline V CDR1 and CDR2: MNHEY, SVGAGI. This CDR3 has 15 residues. V dropped 4 bases and J dropped 8; count of bases not matched to a gene: 10. The CDR3 sequence: CASSSLDRVKGELFF. In DNA, the CDR3 is TGTGCCAGCAGTTCGCTAGACAGGGTGAAGGGGGAGCTGTTTTTT.

The rearrangement links TRBV9 to TRBJ2-3, with 7 bases lining up with TRBD1. Looked up from germline, CDR1 is SGDLS and CDR2 is YYNGEE. V was clipped by 4 bases and J by 8 bases; unmatched bases: 22. This CDR3 spans 18 amino acids. CDR3 coding DNA: TGTGCCAGCAGCCTAAGGGGGCAACAGGGTGGCGGAGGAAGTACGCAGTATTTT. Protein product: CASSLRGQQGGGGSTQYF. Full variable domain (outside the CDR3, taken from reference TRBV9 and TRBJ2-3): DSGVTQTPKHLITATGQRVTLRCSPRSGDLSVYWYQQSLDQGLQFLIQYYNGEERAKGNILERFSAQQFPDLHSELNLSSLELGDSALYFCASSLRGQQGGGGSTQYFGPGTRLTVL.

V and J are TRBV1 and TRBJ2-1; TRBD2, the table's D call, lacks a check against the DNA. TRBV1 is shown as a pseudogene. The CDR3 loop spans 16 amino acids. CDR3 bases: TGCACCAGCAGCCAAGATCCTAGACTAGTAAGAAATGAGCAGTTCTTC. Its protein product is CTSSQDPRLVRNEQFF.

J is TRBJ2-1 and V is TRBV1; TRBD2, as called in the table, went unchecked against the DNA. TRBV1 is a pseudogene segment. The length of the CDR3 is 16 residues. CDR3 region: CTSRAQREAPGNEQFF. The CDR3 DNA reads as TGCACCAGCAGAGCTCAGCGGGAGGCCCCGGGCAATGAGCAGTTCTTC.

This CDR3 reads CASSLVDRFYGYTF. CDR3 bases: TGTGCCAGCAGCTTGGTGGACAGGTTCTATGGCTACACCTTC. The chain combines TRBV5-6 with TRBJ1-2; 7 nucleotides align to TRBD1. Per germline, CDR1 SGHDT and CDR2 YYEEEE. Losses at the gene ends were 0 bases for V and 4 bases for J; bases not matched to a gene: 3. The CDR3 extends over 14 amino acids.

The V gene is TRBV5-1, the J gene TRBJ2-1, with a possible D match to TRBD2 (6 bases). Looked up from germline, CDR1 is SGHRS and CDR2 is YFSETQ. Trimming removed 4 bases at V and 7 bases at J, with 12 bases between. The CDR3 runs 13 residues. DNA for the CDR3: TGCGCCAGCAGCATCGGACTAATAAATGAGCAGTTCTTC. Amino acids: CASSIGLINEQFF.

The chain uses TRBV5-1 and TRBJ2-1; D is possibly TRBD2 (6 bases). Trimming stripped 0 bases from V and 0 bases from J, with 13 bases between. Germline V CDR1 and CDR2: SGHRS, YFSETQ. There are 17 residues in the CDR3. The CDR3 DNA sequence: TGCGCCAGCAGCTTGGAAGTTAGCGGAAGCTCCTACAATGAGCAGTTCTTC. Its protein is CASSLEVSGSSYNEQFF.

V usage is TRBV27 and J usage is TRBJ2-1; D unresolved. The CDR3 is made up of 15 amino acids. CDR1 and CDR2 from the germline V gene are MNHEY and SMNVEV (reference sequence). Trimming took 4 bases from V and 1 from J, leaving 11 bases between them. CDR3: CASSSSYSSYNEQFF. The CDR3 bases are TGTGCCAGCAGTTCCTCCTACTCTTCCTACAATGAGCAGTTCTTC.

The chain employs TRBV29-1 and TRBJ1-2, with 7 bases lining up with TRBD1. Germline lookup yields CDR1 SQVTM and CDR2 ANQGSEA. The CDR3 has 12 residues. Trimming cost V 7 bases and J 8 bases; bases outside gene matches: 10. Here the CDR3 reads CSGQQGQYGYTF. The DNA for the CDR3 is TGCAGCGGCCAACAGGGACAGTACGGCTACACCTTC.

The chain employs TRBV9 and TRBJ2-3, with D maybe TRBD2 (6 bases). V lost 2 bases and J 5 bases, leaving 27 bases between the germline ends. Looked up from germline, CDR1 is SGDLS and CDR2 is YYNGEE. The CDR3 is 19 residues long. CDR3 DNA sequence: TGTGCCAGCAGCGTCGAGGGGAGGCAGGGACGCGACGAGAGAGATACGCAGTATTTT. It specifies CASSVEGRQGRDERDTQYF.

The rearrangement links TRBV7-9 to TRBJ2-7, with 7 bases identical to TRBD2. Germline CDR1 SEHNR, CDR2 FQNEAQ (reference sequence). Losses at the gene ends were 5 bases for V and 2 bases for J; bases not matched to a gene: 9. CDR3 length equals 15 residues. This CDR3 reads CASSPVGRVAYEQYF. The CDR3 bases are TGTGCCAGCAGCCCAGTGGGGAGGGTCGCCTACGAGCAGTACTTC.

V is TRBV28 and J is TRBJ1-5; a weak D match, TRBD1 (5 bases). Germline V CDR1 and CDR2: MDHEN, SYDVKM. The CDR3 covers 12 residues. Trimming shortened V by 5 bases and J by 6 bases, and 8 bases separated the two germline ends. The CDR3 spells CASSRGSQPQHF. The CDR3 bases are TGTGCCAGCAGTAGGGGAAGTCAGCCCCAGCATTTT. The full variable domain, rest sourced from reference TRBV28 and TRBJ1-5, is DVKVTQSSRYLVKRTGEKVFLECVQDMDHENMFWYRQDPGLGLRLIYFSYDVKMKEKGDIPEGYSVSREKKERFSLILESASTNQTSMYLCASSRGSQPQHFGDGTRLSIL.

CDR3 nucleotides: TGTGCCAGCAGCTTCAGGTCCCACGAGCAGTACTTC. Its translation: CASSFRSHEQYF. V usage is TRBV5-4 and J usage is TRBJ2-7; D not certain. The CDR3 contains 12 residues. Germline V gene data show CDR1 as SGHNT and CDR2 as YYREEE (reference sequence). V gave up 2 bases and J gave up 5 bases, with 8 bases separating them.

V usage is TRBV4-2 and J usage is TRBJ2-7; 11 positions match TRBD2. The CDR3 extends over 13 amino acids. CDR1 is LGHNA, CDR2 YNFKEQ, per germline. V shed 3 bases, J shed 10 bases, and the junction held 5 bases outside the gene matches. CDR3 sequence reads: CASSQETSGEQYF. DNA for the CDR3: TGTGCCAGCAGCCAGGAGACTAGCGGGGAACAGTACTTC.

This rearrangement joins TRBV6-1 to TRBJ1-1; possible D gene TRBD1, 6 bases. CDR1 is MNHNS, CDR2 SASEGT, per germline. The V end was cut by 8 bases, the J end by 6 bases, with 13 bases between. The CDR3 consists of 12 residues. The DNA of the CDR3 is TGTGCCAGCTCCCAGGGGCGGTCTGAAGCTTTCTTT. The encoded protein is CASSQGRSEAFF.

V is TRBV29-1 and J is TRBJ1-3; D gene ambiguous. Germline loops: CDR1 SQVTM, CDR2 ANQGSEA. The CDR3 covers 15 residues. V lost 3 bases to trimming and J lost 4 bases, with 16 bases between them. CDR3 amino acids: CSVDLTESSGNTIYF. CDR3 DNA sequence: TGCAGCGTTGACCTTACAGAATCATCAGGAAACACCATATATTTT. Full variable domain (outside the CDR3, taken from reference TRBV29-1 and TRBJ1-3): SAVISQKPSRDICQRGTSLTIQCQVDSQVTMMFWYRQQPGQSLTLIATANQGSEATYESGFVIDKFPISRPNLTFSTLTVSNMSPEDSSIYLCSVDLTESSGNTIYFGEGSWLTVV.

The chain is built from TRBV29-1 and TRBJ2-7; 10 bases map to TRBD2. This CDR3 has 14 residues. From germline, CDR1 is SQVTM and CDR2 ANQGSEA. V dropped 7 bases and J dropped 2; count of bases not matched to a gene: 8. CDR3 nucleotides: TGCAGCGCAATAGGACTAGCGGAGACCTACGAGCAGTACTTC. Its translation is CSAIGLAETYEQYF.

The chain links TRBV9 to TRBJ1-2; the match to TRBD1 covers 7 bases. Germline CDR1 is SGDLS and CDR2 is YYNGEE. CDR3 length: 15 residues. Trimming cost V 2 bases and J 4 bases; bases outside gene matches: 8. CDR3 in amino acids: CASSVEGASGYGYTF. The CDR3 region has the DNA TGTGCCAGCAGCGTTGAGGGGGCTTCGGGCTATGGCTACACCTTC. The whole variable domain, remainder taken from reference TRBV9 and TRBJ1-2, is DSGVTQTPKHLITATGQRVTLRCSPRSGDLSVYWYQQSLDQGLQFLIQYYNGEERAKGNILERFSAQQFPDLHSELNLSSLELGDSALYFCASSVEGASGYGYTFGSGTRLTVV.

The chain recombines TRBV29-1 with TRBJ1-2; TRBD1 aligns across 7 bases. CDR3 length equals 14 residues. Trimming removed 8 bases from V and 5 bases from J; junction bases left unmatched: 14. Germline loops: CDR1 SQVTM, CDR2 ANQGSEA. The chain's CDR3 is CSFAEGTVAYGYTF. CDR3 sequence (DNA): TGCAGCTTTGCGGAGGGGACAGTGGCTTATGGCTACACCTTC.

The genes are TRBV28 and TRBJ1-5, with D tentatively TRBD1 (5 bases). Trimming removed 8 bases from V and 3 bases from J, with 11 bases in between. The CDR3 runs 13 residues. Germline CDR1 MDHEN, CDR2 SYDVKM. The CDR3 loop reads CASYDSYNQPQHF. The CDR3 coding sequence is TGTGCCAGCTATGACAGCTACAATCAGCCCCAGCATTTT.